Shown below are 21 T cell receptor beta chains from a single sample sequenced in a study of identical twins' blood T cells. One entry per CDR3 protein, called by TCRdb with MiXCR from the 5' RACE reads. Found here are 350,000 to 400,000 distinct CDR3 sequences, about 28% of them singletons; the top ten hold 6.1%. The sample comprised PBMCs. These receptors originate from a woman aged 18-55 years in good health.

The chain couples TRBV29-1 to TRBJ1-2; D gene ambiguous. CDR1 and CDR2 (germline): SQVTM, ANQGSEA. CDR3 length: 15 amino acids. Trimming pared 1 base from V and 2 bases from J, leaving 14 bases between. The CDR3 loop is CSVEVLGGGNYGYTF. For the CDR3, the DNA is TGCAGCGTTGAAGTGTTAGGTGGCGGGAACTATGGCTACACCTTC.

This clonotype has at least ten counts. This chain links TRBV6-1 with TRBJ1-5; tentatively, D is TRBD1 (6 bases). The ends were cut back, 8 bases at V and 5 bases at J, with 16 bases in the middle. CDR1 is MNHNS, CDR2 SASEGT, per germline. The CDR3 length is 14 residues. The DNA for the CDR3 is TGTGCCAGCCTCCGGGACAAATTAGATCAGCCCCAGCATTTT. As protein: CASLRDKLDQPQHF.

The chain is built from TRBV5-1 and TRBJ1-2, with a possible D match to TRBD1 (6 bases). Trimming pared 4 bases from V and 0 bases from J, leaving 10 bases between. The germline V gene encodes CDR1 SGHRS and CDR2 YFSETQ. This CDR3 is 14 amino acids long. The CDR3 DNA reads as TGCGCCAGCAGCGTTGGACAGACTAACTATGGCTACACCTTC. It encodes CASSVGQTNYGYTF.

This clonotype was seen a handful of times. The J gene is TRBJ1-3, the V gene TRBV20-1, with D uncertain. This CDR3 spans 15 amino acids. In germline, CDR1 is DFQATT, CDR2 SNEGSKA (reference sequence). The V and J ends lost 7 bases and 3 bases respectively, with 19 bases between them. Here the CDR3 reads CSGLSPLPVGNTIYF. The CDR3 DNA follows: TGCAGTGGGTTATCCCCCCTCCCAGTTGGAAACACCATATATTTT.

The chain has TRBV9 and TRBJ1-1, with D unclear. V dropped 4 bases and J dropped 7 bases, with 8 bases sitting between them. CDR1 is SGDLS, CDR2 YYNGEE, per germline. The CDR3 runs to 11 residues. DNA of the CDR3: TGTGCCAGCAGCACCGGCATTGAAGCTTTCTTT. Protein product: CASSTGIEAFF. Variable domain in full (rest from reference TRBV9 and TRBJ1-1): DSGVTQTPKHLITATGQRVTLRCSPRSGDLSVYWYQQSLDQGLQFLIQYYNGEERAKGNILERFSAQQFPDLHSELNLSSLELGDSALYFCASSTGIEAFFGQGTRLTVV.

The chain links TRBV29-1 to TRBJ1-6, with 10 bases identical to TRBD1. The CDR3 totals 13 residues. CDR1 SQVTM and CDR2 ANQGSEA come from the germline V gene. The J segment lost 8 bases and the V segment lost 5 bases, leaving 3 bases of the junction unmatched. The CDR3 loop reads CSVKGTGDSPLHF. CDR3 nucleotides: TGCAGCGTTAAAGGGACAGGGGATTCACCCCTCCACTTT.

This clonotype has just a few counts. With a much larger clone just one base away, this may be a read error. The chain links TRBV29-1 to TRBJ1-1, with D uncertain. V was clipped by 2 bases and J by 0 bases, with 1 base between them. CDR1 is SQVTM, CDR2 ANQGSEA, per germline. The CDR3 contains 11 residues. The CDR3 reads CSVEMNTEAFF. For the CDR3, the DNA is TGCAGCGTTGAAATGAACACTGAAGCTTTCTTT.

CDR3: CSARVSDNYGYTF. The CDR3 bases are TGCAGTGCTAGAGTCTCAGATAACTATGGCTACACCTTC. The V and J genes are TRBV20-1 and TRBJ1-2; the D is unclear. The CDR3 sequence is 13 residues long. Germline CDR1 and CDR2: DFQATT and SNEGSKA (reference sequence). The V end lost 1 base, the J end lost 1 base, and 7 bases lay between the germline ends.

The J gene is TRBJ1-3, the V gene TRBV7-6; D is possibly TRBD1 (5 bases). Germline CDR1 is SGHVS and CDR2 is FNYEAQ. Trimming left V 2 bases short and J 0 bases short, with 11 bases between. This CDR3 spans 16 amino acids. The CDR3 DNA follows: TGTGCCAGCAGCTTAAATACAGGCCACTCTGGAAACACCATATATTTT. Translating it yields CASSLNTGHSGNTIYF.

This chain uses TRBV25-1 with TRBJ1-6; D is unclear. In germline, CDR1 is MGHDK, CDR2 SYGVNS. V was shortened by 0 bases and J by 13 bases, with 13 bases between the two germline ends. This CDR3 region has 14 residues. DNA for the CDR3: TGTGCCAGCAGTGAATACCACGAGGCGTCGCCCCTCCACTTT. Protein sequence: CASSEYHEASPLHF.

This clonotype was seen a few times. The chain employs TRBV9 and TRBJ1-5, with a tentative D call TRBD1 (6 bases). Looked up from germline, CDR1 is SGDLS and CDR2 is YYNGEE. V lost 4 bases and J lost 6, with 14 bases in between. The CDR3 sequence is 14 residues long. The CDR3 DNA is TGTGCCAGCAGCCAGGGGCCGAGGGGTCAGCCCCAGCATTTT. It specifies CASSQGPRGQPQHF.

As DNA, the CDR3 is TGCAGTGCTCCGGGACTAGCGGGAAACGGGGAGCTGTTTTTT. Amino acids: CSAPGLAGNGELFF. The V call is TRBV20-1, the J call TRBJ2-2; 13 nucleotides match TRBD2. CDR1 and CDR2 (germline): DFQATT, SNEGSKA (reference sequence). The CDR3 covers 14 residues. V dropped 5 bases and J dropped 7; count of bases not matched to a gene: 4.

V is TRBV28 and J is TRBJ1-1; D perhaps matches TRBD1 (5 bases). The CDR3 length is 16 residues. The germline V gene has CDR1 MDHEN and CDR2 SYDVKM. V was shortened by 4 bases and J by 4 bases, with 19 bases between the two germline ends. This CDR3 reads CASSSDRRDGITEAFF. The CDR3 DNA follows: TGTGCCAGCAGTTCAGACCGCCGGGACGGGATCACTGAAGCTTTCTTT.

The V and J genes are TRBV29-1 and TRBJ2-5; no definite D call. CDR1 and CDR2 (germline): SQVTM, ANQGSEA. CDR3 length: 15 amino acids. Between the trimmed V and J ends, which lost 0 bases and 0 bases, there was a span of 11 bases. CDR3 sequence reads: CSVEEDTTNQETQYF. The CDR3, as DNA: TGCAGCGTTGAAGAGGATACTACAAACCAAGAGACCCAGTACTTC.

The rearrangement uses TRBV29-1 and TRBJ1-2, with D perhaps TRBD1 (6 bases). The V gene lost 7 bases and the J gene lost 4 bases, with 16 bases spanning the gap. This CDR3 spans 13 amino acids. Germline V gene lookup returns CDR1 SQVTM and CDR2 ANQGSEA. The DNA for the CDR3 is TGCAGCGCCCAGCTCGCGGGGGCCTATGGCTACACCTTC. Translation gives CSAQLAGAYGYTF.

The table lists this clonotype with a few counts. The chain has TRBV11-2 and TRBJ1-1; D uncertain. V was pared by 0 bases and J by 3 bases, with 11 bases between. There are 15 residues in the CDR3. The V gene's germline CDR1 is SGHAT and CDR2 FQNNGV. The CDR3 is CASSLDRSGDTEAFF. For the CDR3, the DNA is TGTGCCAGCAGCTTAGACAGGTCTGGGGACACTGAAGCTTTCTTT.

This chain links TRBV7-2 with TRBJ2-7; 9 bases align to TRBD1. V was clipped by 1 base and J by 4 bases; unmatched bases: 8. In germline, CDR1 is SGHTA, CDR2 FQGNSA. The CDR3 loop spans 16 amino acids. For the CDR3, the DNA is TGTGCCAGCAGCTTAGTTCCGGGACAGGGTTTATACGAGCAGTACTTC. Translating it yields CASSLVPGQGLYEQYF.

This clonotype was counted at least ten times. This chain joins TRBV18 and TRBJ1-2; D is undetermined. CDR3 length: 16 amino acids. V was clipped by 3 bases and J by 7 bases, with 21 bases between them. CDR1 and CDR2 (germline): KGHSH, LQKENI. The CDR3 region has the DNA TGTGCCAGCTCACCCTCTGGGAGGGTAGAGTCGTCTGGCTACACCTTC. Translation: CASSPSGRVESSGYTF. The entire variable domain, with the rest obtained from reference TRBV18 and TRBJ1-2, is as follows: NAGVMQNPRHLVRRRGQEARLRCSPMKGHSHVYWYRQLPEEGLKFMVYLQKENIIDESGMPKERFSAEFPKEGPSILRIQQVVRGDSAAYFCASSPSGRVESSGYTFGSGTRLTVV.

As regards this clonotype: Since a much larger clone is just one base distant, this may be a read error. The J gene is TRBJ2-7, the V gene TRBV6-2 or TRBV6-3, with D maybe TRBD1 (6 bases). The germline gives CDR1 MNHEY, CDR2 SVGEGT. The CDR3 runs to 15 residues. CDR3 in DNA: TGTGCCAGCAGTTACTATAGACAGGTAAACTACGAGCAGTGCTTC. Protein: CASSYYRQVNYEQCF.

This clonotype showed up many times. The chain recombines TRBV20-1 with TRBJ1-4; 7 bases fit TRBD1. The V gene end was trimmed by 4 bases and the J gene end by 3 bases; junction bases not matched to a gene: 2. Germline-derived CDR1 and CDR2 are DFQATT and SNEGSKA (reference sequence). The CDR3 contains 13 residues. The DNA of the CDR3 is TGCAGTGCTAAGACAGGGCCTAATGAAAAACTGTTTTTT. It codes for CSAKTGPNEKLFF.

The sample holds a few counts of this clonotype. This rearrangement joins TRBV6-6 to TRBJ2-2; 10 bases match TRBD2. V lost 7 bases to trimming and J lost 5 bases; unmatched junction nucleotides: 4. Germline V gives CDR1 MNHNY, CDR2 SVGAGI (reference sequence). The CDR3 runs to 14 residues. The CDR3 DNA reads as TGTGCCAGCAACGGACTAGCGGATACCGGGGAGCTGTTTTTT. The encoded protein is CASNGLADTGELFF.